This TCR beta chain was sequenced for a study of shared clonotypes between healthy human individuals. Across the study: Each donor's CD4 naive and CD4 memory cells filled three plates apiece, CD8 naive two, and CD8 memory one.

CDR3 length: 14 amino acids. Germline lookup yields CDR1 SNHLY and CDR2 FYNNEI. V dropped 6 bases and J dropped 1 base, with 13 bases sitting between them. Concerning this clone itself: What it binds is not known.

Regarding the study as a whole: Sampling covered blood only; tissue repertoires likely differ. Clonotype sharing among donors was thought likely to change with sequencing depth.

Profiling relied on immunoSEQ multiplex PCR, and the TCRdb table lists in-frame clones only, not all of them. The sample has about 1,500,000 clones; more than 95% are singletons. The TCR was taken from a man aged 30 to 39 in good health. The sequencing sample was made of naive CD4+ T cells sorted from blood. Subset specified: CD45RA+ positively selected. The gene calls are TRBV2 and TRBJ2-7, with a weak D call TRBD1 (7 bases). The CDR3 sequence: CASSATGTSYEQYF. The CDR3, as DNA: TGTGCCAGCAGCGCGACAGGGACTTCCTACGAGCAGTACTTC.